The 28 T cell receptor beta chains below come from one sample, sequenced in a study of response to subunit inactivated influenza vaccine (dated by TCRdb to 2017 to 2018). Libraries were prepared through RT-PCR. These reads were obtained on an Illumina HiSeq 2500. TCRdb trimmed public reads at Q25 via fastp, called clones via MiXCR and kept in-frame beta chains. Rows matching on CDR3 protein sequence are summarized as one entry with the most common DNA and genes. For this sample the table gives approximately 500,000 distinct CDR3 sequences, of which around 25% were detected only once. The top ten hold 2.8% of the sample. A further study also used this sample, focusing on T cells expressing NK-cell markers. The second paper states: TCR beta cDNA libraries were made by 5'RACE template switching that added a universal primer site and unique molecular identifiers.

The sequencing here drew on CD4+ T cells sorted from PBMCs, taken 12 days after vaccination. These receptors were taken from a man between 45 and 60 years old who received an inactivated influenza vaccine. Donor details come from another sample of the same person, matched by shared clones.

V and J are TRBV2 and TRBJ2-1; TRBD1 might be the D (5 bases). The V gene lost 6 bases and the J gene lost 9 bases, with 15 bases spanning the gap. The CDR3 consists of 13 residues. Per the germline V gene, CDR1 is SNHLY and CDR2 is FYNNEI. The CDR3 loop reads CASSNRRGSEQFF. CDR3 bases: TGTGCCAGCAGCAACAGGAGAGGTAGTGAGCAGTTCTTC.

This clonotype was found a few times. The chain employs TRBV20-1 and TRBJ1-1; 7 bases match TRBD1. The junction had 5 bases not matched to a gene; V was cut back by 3 bases and J by 1 base. This CDR3 has 14 amino acids. Germline loops: CDR1 DFQATT, CDR2 SNEGSKA (reference sequence). As DNA, the CDR3 is TGCAGTGCTAGGGGGGACAGAACGAACACTGAAGCTTTCTTT. It specifies CSARGDRTNTEAFF.

The chain's CDR3 is CASRKPGLDIDEQFF. The CDR3, as DNA: TGTGCCAGCCGAAAACCGGGACTAGATATTGATGAGCAGTTCTTC. This chain connects TRBV7-2 to TRBJ2-1, with 8 positions matching TRBD2. V lost 8 bases to trimming and J lost 8 bases; unmatched junction nucleotides: 14. CDR1 is SGHTA, CDR2 FQGNSA, per germline. The CDR3 is 15 amino acids.

This clonotype was detected only once. The genes are TRBV4-3 and TRBJ1-2, with a weak D call TRBD1 (5 bases). This CDR3 has 14 residues. Germline V lookup: CDR1 LGHNA, CDR2 YSLEER. V lost 0 bases to trimming and J lost 8 bases, with 13 bases between them. This chain's CDR3 is CASSQDRQGEGYTF. The CDR3 DNA sequence: TGCGCCAGCAGCCAAGATCGTCAGGGAGAGGGCTACACCTTC.

This clonotype was seen only a few times. This chain links TRBV9 with TRBJ2-3; 14 bases align to TRBD2. The CDR3 has 16 residues. Germline assignment: CDR1 SGDLS and CDR2 YYNGEE. The V and J ends lost 8 bases and 3 bases, in that order; junction bases with no gene match: 8. As DNA, the CDR3 is TGTGCCAGTACCGGGACTAGCGGGAGTGCGACAGATACGCAGTATTTT. Protein product: CASTGTSGSATDTQYF.

The CDR3 protein is CASSQGHSHERSYNEQFF. CDR3 sequence (DNA): TGCGCCAGCAGCCAAGGTCATTCCCATGAGCGCTCCTACAATGAGCAGTTCTTC. The gene calls are TRBV4-3 and TRBJ2-1; D remains unclear. The germline gives CDR1 LGHNA, CDR2 YSLEER. Trimming took 1 base from V and 0 from J, leaving 16 bases between them. The CDR3 totals 18 residues.

The chain carries TRBV20-1 and TRBJ2-3; 13 nucleotides align to TRBD2. Per the germline V gene, CDR1 is DFQATT and CDR2 is SNEGSKA (reference sequence). This CDR3 has 15 residues. Unmatched junction bases numbered 7, after V lost 5 bases and J lost 5 bases. As DNA, the CDR3 is TGCAGTGCTCCGACTAGCGGGGGGATCCGAGATACGCAGTATTTT. Its protein product is CSAPTSGGIRDTQYF.

This clonotype has just a few counts. The chain employs TRBV24-1 and TRBJ1-5; 8 bases are shared with TRBD1. The CDR3 has 14 amino acids. Germline trimming cut 4 bases from V and 4 bases from J; bases unmatched to any gene: 2. The germline CDR1 and CDR2 sequences are KGHDR and SFDVKD. CDR3 sequence reads: CATSDWTGNQPQHF. The CDR3 bases are TGTGCCACCAGTGACTGGACAGGGAATCAGCCCCAGCATTTT.

The chain carries TRBV20-1 and TRBJ2-1; D may be TRBD1 (6 bases). Trimming removed 5 bases at V and 0 bases at J, with 17 bases between. CDR1 and CDR2 from the germline V gene are DFQATT and SNEGSKA (reference sequence). The CDR3 covers 16 residues. The CDR3 region has the DNA TGCAGTGCTCCCCGGGACAACTATCGCTCCTACAATGAGCAGTTCTTC. This codes for CSAPRDNYRSYNEQFF.

The table lists this clonotype with a few counts. The genes are TRBV12-3 or TRBV12-4 and TRBJ2-7; D is possibly TRBD2 (5 bases). V was clipped by 3 bases and J by 3 bases, with 15 bases between them. The CDR3 is 15 amino acids. This chain's CDR3 is CASSLRAGSFYEQYF. The CDR3 bases are TGTGCCAGCAGTTTGAGGGCTGGATCTTTCTACGAGCAGTACTTC.

V usage is TRBV20-1 and J usage is TRBJ1-5; 10 bases line up with TRBD1. Germline CDR1 reads DFQATT; CDR2 reads SNEGSKA (reference sequence). This CDR3 contains 15 residues. With V trimmed by 6 bases and J by 4 bases, 9 bases remained unmatched. CDR3 sequence reads: CSASAGTGANQPQHF. The DNA for the CDR3 is TGCAGTGCAAGCGCCGGGACAGGGGCTAATCAGCCCCAGCATTTT.

This clonotype was recorded many times. The chain couples TRBV7-2 to TRBJ1-1; the match to TRBD1 covers 7 bases. V was clipped by 5 bases and J by 0 bases; unmatched bases: 6. CDR1 is SGHTA and CDR2 is FQGNSA in the germline V gene. The CDR3 is 15 residues long. CDR3 nucleotides: TGTGCCAGCAGCGCCCGGGGACAGATGAACACTGAAGCTTTCTTT. This gives the protein CASSARGQMNTEAFF.

The genes are TRBV7-6 and TRBJ2-3, with no clear D. Germline loops: CDR1 SGHVS, CDR2 FNYEAQ. This CDR3 has 12 amino acids. V was trimmed by 5 bases and J by 8 bases, leaving 11 bases between them. The CDR3 sequence: CASSPMTGTQYF. Here the CDR3 DNA reads TGTGCCAGCAGCCCAATGACGGGTACGCAGTATTTT.

This clonotype was picked up many times. The V and J genes are TRBV29-1 and TRBJ2-1; D not resolved. The V gene's germline CDR1 is SQVTM and CDR2 ANQGSEA. V shed 4 bases and J shed 4 bases, with 11 bases lying between them. The length of the CDR3 is 13 residues. This CDR3 is CSVGVPAYNEQFF. CDR3 DNA sequence: TGCAGCGTTGGTGTCCCAGCTTACAATGAGCAGTTCTTC.

The chain couples TRBV19 to TRBJ2-5; D tentatively fits TRBD1 or TRBD2 (5 bases each). The CDR3 sequence is 14 residues long. V was shortened by 7 bases and J by 7 bases, with 19 bases between the two germline ends. The germline gives CDR1 LNHDA, CDR2 SQIVND (reference sequence). The CDR3 region has the DNA TGTGCCAGTAAGTGGGACCCGGGTGCACGGACCCAGTACTTC. This codes for CASKWDPGARTQYF.

The chain is built from TRBV3-1 and TRBJ1-2; D perhaps matches TRBD1 (6 bases). V lost 4 bases, J lost 8 bases, and 14 bases lay in between. This CDR3 is 13 amino acids long. Germline CDR1 LGHDT, CDR2 YNNKEL (reference sequence). CDR3 DNA: TGTGCCAGCAGCCGAGGAACAGGGATCGGCTACACCTTC. It is translated as CASSRGTGIGYTF.

This clonotype was seen more than once but under ten times. This rearrangement joins TRBV10-3 to TRBJ2-1; perhaps TRBD2 as D (6 bases). This CDR3 contains 16 residues. Per the germline V gene, CDR1 is ENHRY and CDR2 is SYGVKD. The V gene lost 1 base and the J gene lost 0 bases, with 10 bases spanning the gap. The CDR3 bases are TGTGCCATCAGTGAGTTTCAGGAGGGCTCCTACAATGAGCAGTTCTTC. Protein product: CAISEFQEGSYNEQFF.

This clonotype was detected many times. The chain has TRBV20-1 and TRBJ2-7; TRBD1 matches at 8 bases. This CDR3 contains 15 residues. Trimming cost V 3 bases and J 5 bases; bases outside gene matches: 12. Looked up from germline, CDR1 is DFQATT and CDR2 is SNEGSKA (reference sequence). CDR3 loop: CSARDVTGVVHEQYF. CDR3 sequence (DNA): TGCAGTGCTAGGGACGTGACAGGGGTAGTCCACGAGCAGTACTTC.

This clonotype was seen a few times. The chain joins TRBV6-6 to TRBJ1-1; D gene uncertain. CDR1 is MNHNY, CDR2 SVGAGI, per germline (reference sequence). The CDR3 covers 13 residues. V was trimmed by 7 bases and J by 1 base, leaving 10 bases between them. CDR3 bases: TGTGCCAGCAACCCGACCGAGAACACTGAAGCTTTCTTT. Translating it yields CASNPTENTEAFF.

The V gene is TRBV18, the J gene TRBJ2-2; D might be TRBD1 (6 bases). The CDR3 runs to 16 residues. Looked up from germline, CDR1 is KGHSH and CDR2 is LQKENI. Trimming shortened V by 4 bases and J by 2 bases, and 14 bases separated the two germline ends. CDR3 DNA: TGTGCCAGCTCACAGAACAGGGAAATAAACACCGGGGAGCTGTTTTTT. It encodes CASSQNREINTGELFF.

This clonotype was seen many times. The chain couples TRBV29-1 to TRBJ2-7; 9 bases align to TRBD1. With 6 bases clipped from V and 6 bases from J, the junction kept 9 bases outside the gene matches. The CDR3 has 13 residues. Germline V lookup: CDR1 SQVTM, CDR2 ANQGSEA. The CDR3 DNA is TGCAGCGTAGCACAGGGGGCGCCGAGCGAGCAGTACTTC. Encoded protein: CSVAQGAPSEQYF.

The V gene is TRBV29-1, the J gene TRBJ2-6, with TRBD1 matching 9 bases. This CDR3 region has 15 residues. CDR1 is SQVTM, CDR2 ANQGSEA, per germline. The V and J ends lost 6 bases and 2 bases, in that order; junction bases with no gene match: 5. This CDR3 is CSVGQGATGANVLTF. The DNA of the CDR3 is TGCAGCGTGGGACAGGGAGCTACTGGGGCCAACGTCCTGACTTTC.

This chain links TRBV4-3 with TRBJ1-2; 7 nucleotides agree with TRBD1. Germline V CDR1 and CDR2: LGHNA, YSLEER. V lost 0 bases to trimming and J lost 4 bases; unmatched junction nucleotides: 8. This CDR3 comprises 16 residues. The CDR3 nucleotides are TGCGCCAGCAGCCAAGATAAGGGGGCGGGGGTCTATGGCTACACCTTC. It specifies CASSQDKGAGVYGYTF.

This clonotype was picked up a small number of times. The V call is TRBV20-1, the J call TRBJ1-3; D unclear. V lost 5 bases and J lost 3, with 8 bases in between. The CDR3 extends over 12 amino acids. Per germline, CDR1 DFQATT and CDR2 SNEGSKA (reference sequence). The CDR3 sequence is CSAGYDGNTIYF. The CDR3 nucleotides read TGCAGTGCTGGATATGATGGAAACACCATATATTTT.

This clonotype has only a few counts. The chain couples TRBV12-3 or TRBV12-4 to TRBJ1-5; D may be TRBD1 (5 bases). V lost 3 bases to trimming and J lost 5 bases, with 11 bases between them. The CDR3 covers 14 residues. CDR3 amino acids: CASSFSDRDQPQHF. DNA for the CDR3: TGTGCCAGCAGTTTCTCTGACAGAGATCAGCCCCAGCATTTT.

The CDR3 region has the DNA TGTGCCAGACAGTACAGAACACCCATCAATGAGCAGTTCTTC. Amino acids: CARQYRTPINEQFF. The chain employs TRBV5-5 and TRBJ2-1, with D uncertain. V dropped 8 bases and J dropped 6 bases, with 18 bases sitting between them. This CDR3 region has 14 residues. Germline CDR1 SGHKS, CDR2 YYEKEE (reference sequence).

This chain connects TRBV6-2 or TRBV6-3 to TRBJ2-4; no firm D call. The CDR3 sequence is 19 residues long. The germline V gene has CDR1 MNHEY and CDR2 SVGEGT. Trimming removed 5 bases at V and 0 bases at J, with 23 bases between. The CDR3: CASSGPFGWAGLAKNIQYF. The CDR3 coding sequence is TGTGCCAGCAGTGGACCTTTTGGTTGGGCTGGGCTAGCCAAAAACATTCAGTACTTC.

This chain uses TRBV7-2 with TRBJ2-5; TRBD1 agrees at 11 bases. CDR3 size: 15 residues. The V segment lost 1 base and the J segment 2 bases; nucleotides outside the gene matches: 0. CDR1 and CDR2 (germline): SGHTA, FQGNSA. CDR3 region: CASSLGDRGQETQYF. The CDR3, as DNA: TGTGCCAGCAGCTTAGGGGACAGGGGGCAAGAGACCCAGTACTTC.